A single sample is the source of the 4 T cell receptor beta chains below, sequenced in a study of blood T cell repertoires in COVID-19. The table came from immunoSEQ multiplex PCR; TCRdb's copy has only in-frame clones and leaves some out. The sample contains some 490,000 clones, roughly nine tenths of which appear only once. Sequences were obtained from PBMCs or T cells enriched from blood (not recorded which). Every receptor here comes from a woman aged 55 to 70 who had recovered from COVID-19.

This clone appeared a single time. The chain couples TRBV27 to TRBJ2-1, with no clear D. The CDR3 runs 14 residues. Between the trimmed V and J ends, which lost 0 bases and 7 bases, there was a span of 10 bases. CDR1 MNHEY and CDR2 SMNVEV come from the germline V gene (reference sequence). Written as DNA, the CDR3 is TGTGCCAGCAGTTTATCACAGATGTCAAATGAGCAGTTCTTC. Translated, it gives CASSLSQMSNEQFF.

V gene TRBV5-1 combines with J gene TRBJ2-5; 9 bases are shared with TRBD1. V shed 4 bases and J 4 bases; nucleotides not matched to a gene: 11. CDR3 length: 16 amino acids. CDR1 is SGHRS and CDR2 is YFSETQ in the germline V gene. The CDR3 is CASSHWGQGGGETQYF. CDR3 nucleotides: TGCGCCAGCAGCCACTGGGGACAGGGTGGGGGAGAGACCCAGTACTTC.

This chain uses TRBV21-1 with TRBJ1-4; the table's D call of TRBD1 was not tested on the DNA. TRBV21-1 is noted as a pseudogene. The CDR3 totals 11 residues. CDR3 bases: TGTGCCAGCCGGACGGCAGAGACAGTCACCTTT. Translating it yields CASRTAETVTF.

This sequence joins TRBV25-1 and TRBJ1-2; 9 bases match TRBD1. Germline CDR1 reads MGHDK; CDR2 reads SYGVNS. V was pared by 2 bases and J by 8 bases, with 6 bases of the junction left unmatched. This CDR3 is built from 14 residues. As DNA, the CDR3 is TGTGCCAGCAGTGAAGCCGGGACAGGGTCGGGCTACACCTTC. This encodes CASSEAGTGSGYTF.